Listed here are 4 T cell receptor beta chains from one sample, sequenced in a study of cytomegalovirus exposure and HLA in healthy donors. The study ran its PCR with 60 Vbeta and 13 Jbeta primers. Clones were sequenced by immunoSEQ multiplex PCR, and TCRdb holds only the in-frame ones, with some missing. The sample carries 140,000 to 150,000 clones, around 78% recorded once. The specimen sequenced was PBMCs. The source of these receptors is a middle-aged man in good health and CMV-seropositive.

The chain is built from TRBV2 and TRBJ2-1; D is possibly TRBD2 (6 bases). Germline CDR1 and CDR2: SNHLY and FYNNEI. Deletions cut 7 bases from V and 5 bases from J, with 21 bases between. This CDR3 has 16 residues. CDR3 sequence: CASKGQGGGMDNEQFF. The DNA of the CDR3 is TGTGCCAGCAAGGGGCAGGGAGGTGGGATGGACAATGAGCAGTTCTTC.

The rearrangement uses TRBV27 and TRBJ2-7; D perhaps matches TRBD2 (5 bases). Germline V gene lookup returns CDR1 MNHEY and CDR2 SMNVEV (reference sequence). V lost 5 bases and J lost 4, with 18 bases in between. This CDR3 contains 15 residues. CDR3 DNA: TGTGCCAGCAGTGCCTCAACCCACCCGGGATACGAGCAGTACTTC. Residues: CASSASTHPGYEQYF.

The V gene is TRBV19, the J gene TRBJ1-1, with 7 bases that match TRBD1. The CDR3 totals 13 residues. In germline, CDR1 is LNHDA, CDR2 SQIVND (reference sequence). Germline trimming cut 2 bases from V and 4 bases from J; bases unmatched to any gene: 1. CDR3 loop: CASSINRGTEAFF. Here the CDR3 DNA reads TGTGCCAGTAGTATAAACAGGGGCACTGAAGCTTTCTTT.

CDR3 DNA sequence: TGTGCCAGCAGCCAAGATAGGCGGTCGACCTACAATGAGCAGTTCTTC. It specifies CASSQDRRSTYNEQFF. V is TRBV4-2 and J is TRBJ2-1; D gene uncertain. Germline V gene data show CDR1 as LGHNA and CDR2 as YNFKEQ. V was pared by 0 bases and J by 2 bases, with 11 bases between. The CDR3 extends over 16 amino acids.